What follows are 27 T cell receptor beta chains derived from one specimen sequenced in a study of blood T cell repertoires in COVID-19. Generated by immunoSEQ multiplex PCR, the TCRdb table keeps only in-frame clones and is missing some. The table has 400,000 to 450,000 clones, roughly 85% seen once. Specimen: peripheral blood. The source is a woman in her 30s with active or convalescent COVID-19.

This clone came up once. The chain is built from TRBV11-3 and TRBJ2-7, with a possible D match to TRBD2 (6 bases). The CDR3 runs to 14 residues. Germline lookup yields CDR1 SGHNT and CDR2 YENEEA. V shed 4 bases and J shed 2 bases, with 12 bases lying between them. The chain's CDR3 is CASSSGREPYEQYF. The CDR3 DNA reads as TGTGCCAGCAGCTCCGGACGGGAGCCCTACGAGCAGTACTTC.

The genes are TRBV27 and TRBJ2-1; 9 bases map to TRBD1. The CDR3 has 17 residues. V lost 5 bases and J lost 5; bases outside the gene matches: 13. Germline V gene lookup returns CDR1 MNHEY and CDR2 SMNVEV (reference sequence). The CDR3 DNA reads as TGTGCCAGCAGTGTTGCCCCCGGGACAGGGAACGACAATGAGCAGTTCTTC. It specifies CASSVAPGTGNDNEQFF.

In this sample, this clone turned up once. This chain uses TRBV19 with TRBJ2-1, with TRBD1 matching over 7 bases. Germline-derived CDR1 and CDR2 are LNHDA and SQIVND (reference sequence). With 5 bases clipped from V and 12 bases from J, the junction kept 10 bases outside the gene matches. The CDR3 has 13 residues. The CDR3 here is CASSSRPDRAQFF. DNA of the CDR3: TGTGCCAGTAGTTCCCGCCCCGACAGGGCGCAGTTCTTC.

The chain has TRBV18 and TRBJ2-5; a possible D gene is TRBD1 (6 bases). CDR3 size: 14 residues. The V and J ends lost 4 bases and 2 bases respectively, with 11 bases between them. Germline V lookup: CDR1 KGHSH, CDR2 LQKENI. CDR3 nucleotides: TGTGCCAGCTCACACAGACAGGCACAAGAGACCCAGTACTTC. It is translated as CASSHRQAQETQYF.

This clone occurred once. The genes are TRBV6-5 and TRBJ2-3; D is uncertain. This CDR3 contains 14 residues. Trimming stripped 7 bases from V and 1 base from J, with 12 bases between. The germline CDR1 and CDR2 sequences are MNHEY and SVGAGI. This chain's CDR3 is CASTHSQGTDTQYF. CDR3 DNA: TGTGCCAGCACCCACTCTCAGGGCACAGATACGCAGTATTTT.

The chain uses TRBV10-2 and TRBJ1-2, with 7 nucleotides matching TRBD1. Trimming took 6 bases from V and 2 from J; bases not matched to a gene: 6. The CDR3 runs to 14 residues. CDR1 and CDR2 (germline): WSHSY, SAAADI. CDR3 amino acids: CASRIPQGNYGYTF. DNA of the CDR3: TGCGCCAGCAGGATCCCACAGGGGAACTATGGCTACACCTTC.

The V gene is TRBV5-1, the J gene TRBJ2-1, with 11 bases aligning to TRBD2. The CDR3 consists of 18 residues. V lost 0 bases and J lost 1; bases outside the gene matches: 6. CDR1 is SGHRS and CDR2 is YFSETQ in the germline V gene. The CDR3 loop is CASSLELAGVFSYNEQFF. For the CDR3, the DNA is TGCGCCAGCAGCTTGGAACTAGCGGGAGTGTTTTCCTACAATGAGCAGTTCTTC.

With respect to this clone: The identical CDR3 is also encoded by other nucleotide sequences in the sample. The chain's CDR3 is CASSLAGTDTQYF. As DNA, the CDR3 is TGCGCCAGCAGCTTGGCGGGTACAGATACGCAGTATTTT. The chain carries TRBV5-1 and TRBJ2-3; D is uncertain. CDR3 length: 13 amino acids. Germline CDR1 reads SGHRS; CDR2 reads YFSETQ. V was shortened by 0 bases and J by 3 bases, with 5 bases between the two germline ends.

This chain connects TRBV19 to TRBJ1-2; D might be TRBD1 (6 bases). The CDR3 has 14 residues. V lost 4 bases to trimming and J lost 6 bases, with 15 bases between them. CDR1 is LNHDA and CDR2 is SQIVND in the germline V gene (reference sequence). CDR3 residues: CASSTYTGYDGYTF. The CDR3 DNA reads TGTGCCAGTAGTACCTATACAGGGTACGATGGCTACACCTTC.

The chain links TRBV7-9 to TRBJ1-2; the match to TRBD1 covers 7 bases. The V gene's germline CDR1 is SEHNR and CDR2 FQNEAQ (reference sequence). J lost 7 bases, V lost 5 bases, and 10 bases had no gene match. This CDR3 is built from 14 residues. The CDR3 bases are TGTGCCAGCAGCCTAAGGGACAGTTTTAGTGGCTACACCTTC. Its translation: CASSLRDSFSGYTF.

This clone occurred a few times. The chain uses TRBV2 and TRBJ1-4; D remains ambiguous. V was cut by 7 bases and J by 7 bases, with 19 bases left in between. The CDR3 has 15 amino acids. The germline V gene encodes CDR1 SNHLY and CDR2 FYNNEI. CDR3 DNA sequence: TGTGCCAGCAAGTCCCAAACCGCCGGCGGTGAAAAACTGTTTTTT. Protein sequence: CASKSQTAGGEKLFF.

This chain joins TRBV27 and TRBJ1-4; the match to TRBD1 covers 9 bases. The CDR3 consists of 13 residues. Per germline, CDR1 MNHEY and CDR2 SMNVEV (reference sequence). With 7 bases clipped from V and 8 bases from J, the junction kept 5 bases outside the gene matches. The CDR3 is CASKGQGGEKLFF. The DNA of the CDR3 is TGTGCCAGCAAGGGACAGGGTGGCGAAAAACTGTTTTTT.

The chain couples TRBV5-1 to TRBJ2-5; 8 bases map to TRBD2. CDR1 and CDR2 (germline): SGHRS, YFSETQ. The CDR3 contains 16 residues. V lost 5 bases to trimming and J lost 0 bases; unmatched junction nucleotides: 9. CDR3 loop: CASRGRVSGDQETQYF. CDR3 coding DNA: TGCGCCAGCAGGGGACGAGTTAGCGGGGACCAAGAGACCCAGTACTTC.

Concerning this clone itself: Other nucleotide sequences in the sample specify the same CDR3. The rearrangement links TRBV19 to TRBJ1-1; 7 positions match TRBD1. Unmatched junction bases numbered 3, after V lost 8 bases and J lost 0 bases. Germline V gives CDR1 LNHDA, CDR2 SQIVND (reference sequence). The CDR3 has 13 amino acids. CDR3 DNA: TGTGCCAGTTCGGGACAGTTGAACACTGAAGCTTTCTTT. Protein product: CASSGQLNTEAFF. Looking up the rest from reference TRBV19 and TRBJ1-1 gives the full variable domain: DGGITQSPKYLFRKEGQNVTLSCEQNLNHDAMYWYRQDPGQGLRLIYYSQIVNDFQKGDIAEGYSVSREKKESFPLTVTSAQKNPTAFYLCASSGQLNTEAFFGQGTRLTVV.

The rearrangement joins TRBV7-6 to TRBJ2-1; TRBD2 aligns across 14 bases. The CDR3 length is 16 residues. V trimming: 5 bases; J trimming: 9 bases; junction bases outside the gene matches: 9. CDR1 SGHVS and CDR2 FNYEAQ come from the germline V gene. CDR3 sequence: CASSMGLAGEGSEQFF. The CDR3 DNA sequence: TGTGCCAGCAGCATGGGACTAGCGGGAGAGGGGAGTGAGCAGTTCTTC.

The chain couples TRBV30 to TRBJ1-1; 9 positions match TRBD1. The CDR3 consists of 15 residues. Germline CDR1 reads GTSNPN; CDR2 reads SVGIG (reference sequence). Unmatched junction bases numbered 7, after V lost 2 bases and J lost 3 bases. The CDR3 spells CAWSHRDRADTEAFF. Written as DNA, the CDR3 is TGTGCCTGGAGTCACCGGGACAGGGCCGACACTGAAGCTTTCTTT. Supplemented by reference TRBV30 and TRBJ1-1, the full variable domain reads SQTIHQWPATLVQPVGSPLSLECTVEGTSNPNLYWYRQAAGRGLQLLFYSVGIGQISSEVPQNLSASRPQDRQFILSSKKLLLSDSGFYLCAWSHRDRADTEAFFGQGTRLTVV.

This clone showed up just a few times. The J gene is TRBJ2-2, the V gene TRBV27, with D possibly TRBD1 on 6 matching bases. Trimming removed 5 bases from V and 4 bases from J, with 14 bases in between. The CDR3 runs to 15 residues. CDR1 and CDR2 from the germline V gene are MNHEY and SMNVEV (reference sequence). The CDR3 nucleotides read TGTGCCAGCAGTCCGAGGACAGTAGCCACCGGGGAGCTGTTTTTT. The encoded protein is CASSPRTVATGELFF.

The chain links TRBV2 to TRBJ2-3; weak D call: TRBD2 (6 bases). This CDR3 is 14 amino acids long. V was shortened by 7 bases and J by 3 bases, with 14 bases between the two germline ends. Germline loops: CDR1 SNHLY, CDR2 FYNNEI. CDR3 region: CASTPGERTDTQYF. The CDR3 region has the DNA TGTGCCAGCACCCCGGGGGAGCGGACAGATACGCAGTATTTT.

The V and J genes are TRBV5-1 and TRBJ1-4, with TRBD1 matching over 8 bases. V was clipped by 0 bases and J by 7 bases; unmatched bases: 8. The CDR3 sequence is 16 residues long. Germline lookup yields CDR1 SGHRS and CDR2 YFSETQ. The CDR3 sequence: CASSLGSQGAGEKLFF. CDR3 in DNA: TGCGCCAGCAGCTTGGGCTCCCAGGGGGCTGGTGAAAAACTGTTTTTT.

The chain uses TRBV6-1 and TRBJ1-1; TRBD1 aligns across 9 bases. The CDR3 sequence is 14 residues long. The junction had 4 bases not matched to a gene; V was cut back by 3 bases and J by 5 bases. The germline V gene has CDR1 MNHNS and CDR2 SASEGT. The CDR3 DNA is TGTGCCAGCAGTGAGGTGGACAGGGGAACTGAAGCTTTCTTT. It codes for CASSEVDRGTEAFF.

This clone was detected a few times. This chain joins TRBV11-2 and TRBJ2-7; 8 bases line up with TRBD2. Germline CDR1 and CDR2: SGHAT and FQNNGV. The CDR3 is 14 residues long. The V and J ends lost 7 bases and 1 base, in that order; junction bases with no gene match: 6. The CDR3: CASTETSESYEQYF. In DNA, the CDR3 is TGTGCCAGCACCGAGACTAGCGAGTCCTACGAGCAGTACTTC.

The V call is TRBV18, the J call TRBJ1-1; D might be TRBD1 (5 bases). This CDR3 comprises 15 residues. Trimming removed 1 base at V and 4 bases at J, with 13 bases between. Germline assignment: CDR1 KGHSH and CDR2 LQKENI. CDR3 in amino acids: CASSPQEGTRTEAFF. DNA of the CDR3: TGTGCCAGCTCACCACAGGAGGGGACGCGCACTGAAGCTTTCTTT.

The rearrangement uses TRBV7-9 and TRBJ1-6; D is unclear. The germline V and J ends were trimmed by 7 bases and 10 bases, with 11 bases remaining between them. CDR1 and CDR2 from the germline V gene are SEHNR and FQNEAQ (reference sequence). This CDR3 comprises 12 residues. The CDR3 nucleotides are TGTGCCAGCACCTACAAGGAGTCACCCCTCCACTTT. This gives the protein CASTYKESPLHF.

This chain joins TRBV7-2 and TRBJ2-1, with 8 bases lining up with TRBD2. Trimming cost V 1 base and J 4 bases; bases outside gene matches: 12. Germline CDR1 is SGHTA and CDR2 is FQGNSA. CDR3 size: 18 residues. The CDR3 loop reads CASSLVGGLAGPYNEQFF. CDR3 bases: TGTGCCAGCAGCTTAGTGGGGGGGCTAGCGGGCCCTTACAATGAGCAGTTCTTC.

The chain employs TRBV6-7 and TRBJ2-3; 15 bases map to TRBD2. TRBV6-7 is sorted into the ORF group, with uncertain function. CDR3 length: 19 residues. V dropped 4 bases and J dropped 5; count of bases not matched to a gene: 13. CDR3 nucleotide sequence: TGTGCCAGCAGTTGCCCAGGACTAGCGGGAGGGCAGGCGGGAGATACGCAGTATTTT. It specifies CASSCPGLAGGQAGDTQYF.

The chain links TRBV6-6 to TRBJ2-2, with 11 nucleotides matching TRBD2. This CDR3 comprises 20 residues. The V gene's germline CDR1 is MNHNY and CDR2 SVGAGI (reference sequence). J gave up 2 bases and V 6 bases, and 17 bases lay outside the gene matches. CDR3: CASSHLSSTSGDYNTGELFF. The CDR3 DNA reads TGTGCCAGCAGCCATCTTTCCTCGACTAGCGGGGACTATAACACCGGGGAGCTGTTTTTT.

CDR3 sequence: CASSPQQGPEAFF. The CDR3 nucleotides are TGCGCCAGCAGCCCGCAACAGGGCCCTGAAGCTTTCTTT. V gene TRBV5-1 combines with J gene TRBJ1-1; TRBD1 might be the D (6 bases). V lost 4 bases and J 6 bases, leaving 13 bases between the germline ends. The CDR3 is 13 residues long. Germline CDR1 reads SGHRS; CDR2 reads YFSETQ.